This TCR beta chain was profiled in a study of CD8+ T cells in alopecia areata. As for the study in general: A regimen of oral tofacitinib, 5 to 10 mg twice daily, was given to treated patients. Study-level results: While patients received tofacitinib, many expanded lesional clones remained present in scalp and blood.

Treatment defined: oral pan-JAK inhibitor, 5-10 mg twice daily. PBMCs, the starting material, were the source of sorted CD4+ and CD8+ T cells. For this clone: Its antigen is undetermined.

The CDR3 is 13 amino acids. Trimming removed 8 bases at V and 2 bases at J, with 16 bases between. Germline CDR1 reads SQVTM; CDR2 reads ANQGSEA. Following RNA extraction, reverse transcription yielded cDNA that acted as the sequencing template. Clones were sequenced by immunoSEQ multiplex PCR, and TCRdb holds only the in-frame ones, with some missing. The data show about 190,000 clones, 60% seen once. The starting material was CD4+ T cells sorted from blood, obtained at week 4, from a patient treated with tofacitinib. The origin of this receptor is a human donor with alopecia areata. This chain uses TRBV29-1 with TRBJ2-7; D is uncertain. Here the CDR3 DNA reads TGCAGCCCCCCCCCACAGAATCCCTACGAGCAGTACTTC. Translating it yields CSPPPQNPYEQYF.